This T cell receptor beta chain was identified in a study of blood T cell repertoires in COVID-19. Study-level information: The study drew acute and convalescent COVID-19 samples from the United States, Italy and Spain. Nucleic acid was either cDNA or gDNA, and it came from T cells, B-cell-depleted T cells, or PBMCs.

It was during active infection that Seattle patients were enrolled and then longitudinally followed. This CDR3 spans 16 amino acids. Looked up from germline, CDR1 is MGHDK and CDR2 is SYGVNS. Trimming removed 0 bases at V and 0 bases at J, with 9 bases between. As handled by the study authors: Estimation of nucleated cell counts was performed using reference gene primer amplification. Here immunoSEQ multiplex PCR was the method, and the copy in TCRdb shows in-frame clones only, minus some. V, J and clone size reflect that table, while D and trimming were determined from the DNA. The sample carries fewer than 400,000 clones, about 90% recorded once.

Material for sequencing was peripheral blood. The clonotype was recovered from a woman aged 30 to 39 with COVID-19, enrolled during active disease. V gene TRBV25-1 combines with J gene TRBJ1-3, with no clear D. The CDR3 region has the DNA TGTGCCAGCAGTGAATATTCGGGATCCTCTGGAAACACCATATATTTT. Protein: CASSEYSGSSGNTIYF.